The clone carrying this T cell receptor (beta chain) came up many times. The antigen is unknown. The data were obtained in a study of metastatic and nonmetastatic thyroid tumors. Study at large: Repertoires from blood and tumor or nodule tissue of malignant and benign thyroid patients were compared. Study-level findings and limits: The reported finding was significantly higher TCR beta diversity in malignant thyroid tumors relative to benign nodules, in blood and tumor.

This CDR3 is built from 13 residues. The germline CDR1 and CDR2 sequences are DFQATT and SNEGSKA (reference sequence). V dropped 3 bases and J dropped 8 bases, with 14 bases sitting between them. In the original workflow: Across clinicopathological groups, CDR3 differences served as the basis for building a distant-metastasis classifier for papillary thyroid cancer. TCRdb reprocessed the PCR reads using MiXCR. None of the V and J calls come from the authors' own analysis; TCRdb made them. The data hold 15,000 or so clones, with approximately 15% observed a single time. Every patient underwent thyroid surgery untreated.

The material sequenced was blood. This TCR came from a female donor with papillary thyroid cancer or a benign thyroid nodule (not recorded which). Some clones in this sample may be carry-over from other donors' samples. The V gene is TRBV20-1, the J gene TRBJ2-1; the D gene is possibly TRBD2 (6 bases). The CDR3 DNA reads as TGCAGTGCTAGTTCGCGACTAGACGATGAGCAGTTCTTC. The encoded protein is CSASSRLDDEQFF.